The rows below give T cell receptor beta chains drawn from one sample of a study of molecular identifiers for immune sequencing clone quantification. Each CDR3 protein is one row after TCRdb ran MiXCR on the PCR reads. Of hundreds of thousands of distinct CDR3 sequences listed, about 20% are singletons. Specimen: naive CD8+ T cells from blood, with Jurkat cell RNA spiked in. These receptors all stem from a human donor in good health. Some libraries in this study had Jurkat cell RNA spiked in. The CDR3 runs from the conserved cysteine through the conserved F or W. The D gene is left open where the match is weak. Clone size, where shown, is once, few, many, or a class for clones that have expanded.

J | D | V | size | DNA | CDR3
TRBJ1-1 | . | TRBV4-1 | once | TGCGCCAGCAGCCAAGGAGACCAGAACACTGAAGCTTTCTTT | CASSQGDQNTEAFF
TRBJ1-3 | . | TRBV4-1 | . | TGCGCCAGCAGCCAAGAACCAGGGACTGGAAACACCATATATTTT | CASSQEPGTGNTIYF
TRBJ2-5 | TRBD1 | TRBV12-3/TRBV12-4 | few | TGTGCCAGCAGCTATGGGACAGGGGCTTGGGAGACCCAGTACTTC | CASSYGTGAWETQYF
TRBJ1-6 | . | TRBV16 | few | TGTGCCAGCAGCCCTAGCCCCCAGGAGAATAATTCACCCCTCCACTTT | CASSPSPQENNSPLHF
TRBJ2-7 | TRBD1 | TRBV4-3 | many | TGCGCCAGCAGCCAAGATCAGGGGGTTTCCTACGAGCAGTACTTC | CASSQDQGVSYEQYF
TRBJ2-3 | . | TRBV11-2 | many | TGTGCCAGCAGCTTAGACTCCAGGGAGGATACGCAGTATTTT | CASSLDSREDTQYF
TRBJ2-3 | . | TRBV7-3 | . | TGTGCCAGCAGCTTAATGGGGGGAGTCGCAGATACGCAGTGTTTT | CASSLMGGVADTQCF
TRBJ1-4 | TRBD1 | TRBV11-2 | few | TGTGCCAGCACCAGGGCTGGACAGGGGCTTACTAATGAAAAACTGTTTTTT | CASTRAGQGLTNEKLFF
TRBJ2-7 | . | TRBV27 | . | TGTGCCAGCAGTTTATCGTTGTCGGGGATATACGAGCAGTACTTC | CASSLSLSGIYEQYF
TRBJ1-2 | . | TRBV7-2 | . | TGTGCCAGCAGCTTTGGGGGAGCGGATTATGGCTACACCTTC | CASSFGGADYGYTF
TRBJ2-1 | TRBD1 | TRBV7-9 | . | TGTGCCAGCAGCCAGGCCACAGGGGATGAGCAGTTCTTC | CASSQATGDEQFF
TRBJ2-5 | TRBD2 | TRBV3-1 | many | TGTGCCAGCAGCCAAGATACCGGGAGGAAAGAGACCCAGTACTTC | CASSQDTGRKETQYF
TRBJ2-7 | . | TRBV4-1 | many | TGCGCCAGCAGCCAACGGCAGGACTACGAGCAGTACTTC | CASSQRQDYEQYF
TRBJ2-5 | TRBD2 | TRBV9 | many | TGTGCCAGCAGCGTTATCGCGGGGGGGGCGGAGACCCAGTACTTC | CASSVIAGGAETQYF
TRBJ2-6 | . | TRBV4-1 | many | TGCGCCAGCAGCCTACCCTCCGGCAGTAGCTCTGGGGCCAACGTCCTGACTTTC | CASSLPSGSSSGANVLTF
TRBJ2-3 | . | TRBV12-3/TRBV12-4 | many | TGTGCCAGCAGTTTAGCGCATTGGAATACTAGCACAGATACGCAGTATTTT | CASSLAHWNTSTDTQYF
TRBJ2-7 | . | TRBV7-9 | many | TGTGCCAGCAGTCCTCAGGAGGGAAAAGAGCAGTACTTC | CASSPQEGKEQYF
TRBJ2-7 | TRBD1 | TRBV27 | few | TGTGCCAGCCGCAGGGGGGACAGGGCCGGCGAGCAGTACTTC | CASRRGDRAGEQYF
TRBJ2-7 | TRBD1 | TRBV20-1 | many | TGCAGTGCCGGGGGGACAGGGGGCCTCGAGCAGTACTTC | CSAGGTGGLEQYF
TRBJ2-3 | . | TRBV12-3/TRBV12-4 | many | TGTGCCAGCAGTTTGAGGTCAGGTATTACAGATACGCAGTATTTT | CASSLRSGITDTQYF
TRBJ2-3 | . | TRBV18 | many | TGTGCCAGCTCACCCCGCGGGCCTCCCACAGATACGCAGTATTTT | CASSPRGPPTDTQYF
TRBJ2-5 | . | TRBV28 | many | TGTGCCAGCAGTTCGTCGGTGGAAGAGACCCAGTACTTC | CASSSSVEETQYF
TRBJ2-1 | TRBD1 | TRBV4-2 | . | TGTGCCAGCAGCCCCCCTCGGCAGGGGGCCTATGAGCAGTTCTTC | CASSPPRQGAYEQFF
TRBJ2-1 | . | TRBV12-3/TRBV12-4 | many | TGTGCCATCGCTCGCCGCAGCTACAATGAGCAGTTCTTC | CAIARRSYNEQFF
TRBJ2-7 | . | TRBV9 | many | TGTGCCAGCAGCGTAAACAACTACGAGCAGTACTTC | CASSVNNYEQYF
TRBJ2-3 | . | TRBV3-1 | . | TGTGCCAGCAGCCAAGCCGGGACACTAGTAGATACGCAGTATTTT | CASSQAGTLVDTQYF
TRBJ1-5 | TRBD1 | TRBV5-6 | . | TGTGCCAGCAGCACCCGGGACAGGGGGTGGGGACAGCCCCAGCATTTT | CASSTRDRGWGQPQHF
TRBJ2-5 | . | TRBV7-9 | many | TGTGCCAGTCGATACCTGGGCCCACAAGAGACCCAGTACTTC | CASRYLGPQETQYF
TRBJ2-7 | TRBD1 | TRBV5-4 | . | TGTGCCAGCAGCTTTTGGGGGACAGGGGACGGGGAGCAGTACTTC | CASSFWGTGDGEQYF
TRBJ1-3 | . | TRBV28 | many | TGTGCCAGCAGTTTAGTGGGAATCTCGGAAGGTGGAAACACCATATATTTT | CASSLVGISEGGNTIYF
TRBJ2-5 | TRBD1 | TRBV5-6 | many | TGTGCCAGCAGCTGGGGGACAGGGTATAGCCAAGAGACCCAGTACTTC | CASSWGTGYSQETQYF
TRBJ2-7 | . | TRBV7-9 | . | TGTGCCAGCGGACCACAGGGCTACGAGCAGTACTTC | CASGPQGYEQYF
TRBJ2-3 | TRBD2 | TRBV7-3 | . | TGTGCCAGCAGCTTGGAACTAGCGGACACAGATACGCAGTATTTT | CASSLELADTDTQYF
TRBJ2-6 | . | TRBV20-1 | many | TGCAGTGCGGAGAAGGGACAACCTTTAGGGGTCCTGACTTTC | CSAEKGQPLGVLTF
TRBJ2-2 | . | TRBV12-3/TRBV12-4 | many | TGTGCCATCCCTGGTCCCCGAGAGAACACCGGGGAGCTGTTTTTT | CAIPGPRENTGELFF
TRBJ2-7 | TRBD1 | TRBV7-9 | many | TGTGCCAGCAGCTCCCCAGAAGGCGCAGGGGGCGTCGGCGAGCAGTACTTC | CASSSPEGAGGVGEQYF
TRBJ1-5 | . | TRBV12-3/TRBV12-4 | few | TGTGCCAGCAGTTTAGAAGGGGTTTATAGCAATCAGCCCCAGCATTTT | CASSLEGVYSNQPQHF
TRBJ2-1 | . | TRBV6-6 | many | TGTGCCAGCAGTTACTCGATAACCGGCTACAATGAGCAGTTCTTC | CASSYSITGYNEQFF
TRBJ2-3 | . | TRBV7-8 | . | TGTGCCAGCAGCTTAGTGCCGGGCTCAGATACGCAGTATTTT | CASSLVPGSDTQYF
TRBJ1-5 | TRBD1 | TRBV7-2 | . | TGTGTCAGCAGACCCGGACAGGGGGCAGGTCAGCCCCAGCATTTT | CVSRPGQGAGQPQHF
TRBJ1-2 | . | TRBV5-6 | . | TGTGCCAGCAGCTCCTGGTTGGCGCTTGGCGGCTACACCTTC | CASSSWLALGGYTF
TRBJ1-2 | . | TRBV9 | few | TGTGCCAGCAGCGTACAAGGGGATCGTGGCTACACCTTC | CASSVQGDRGYTF
TRBJ1-3 | . | TRBV12-3/TRBV12-4 | many | TGTGCCAGCAGTTCTCACAGCATACTCTCTGGAAACACCATATATTTT | CASSSHSILSGNTIYF
TRBJ2-1 | . | TRBV19 | few | TGTGCCAGTAGCACGACAGACAATGAGCAGTTCTTC | CASSTTDNEQFF
TRBJ1-2 | TRBD1 | TRBV12-3/TRBV12-4 | many | TGTGCCAGCAGTCAGGGGGCCTATGGCTACACCTTC | CASSQGAYGYTF
TRBJ1-3 | . | TRBV27 | few | TGTGCCAGCAGTCCCGACAGTAGGATGCTATCTTCTGGAAACACCATATATTTT | CASSPDSRMLSSGNTIYF
TRBJ2-7 | TRBD2 | TRBV20-1 | . | TGCAGTGCCGCCGGGGGGGCCTACGAGCAGTACTTC | CSAAGGAYEQYF
TRBJ2-4 | . | TRBV7-9 | many | TGTGCCAGCAGCCTAGTAATACCGACGACAGAAGGGCGGTACTTC | CASSLVIPTTEGRYF
TRBJ1-1 | TRBD1 | TRBV20-1 | many | TGCAGTGCCGGAAATCGGCGTATCATTCCGGGACAGGGTTGGTTGGACACTGAAGCTTTCTTT | CSAGNRRIIPGQGWLDTEAFF
TRBJ2-3 | TRBD1 | TRBV7-9 | many | TGTGCCAGCAGCTTTCAAACAGGGGGAAGAGATACGCAGTATTTT | CASSFQTGGRDTQYF
TRBJ1-5 | . | TRBV4-3 | many | TGCGCCAGCAGCCAAGACTCCCGGGGGGTACTCCAGCCCCAGCATTTT | CASSQDSRGVLQPQHF
TRBJ2-2 | . | TRBV28 | many | TGTGCCAGCAGGAGCCAGGGACTTCACACCGGGGAGCTGTTTTTT | CASRSQGLHTGELFF
TRBJ2-6 | . | TRBV29-1 | many | TGCAGCGTTGGATCAGGAGTTCCGGCTGGGGCCAACGTCCTGACTTTC | CSVGSGVPAGANVLTF
TRBJ2-7 | . | TRBV12-3/TRBV12-4 | many | TGTGCCAGCAGTTATGGGGGCTGGCTGGACGAGCAGTACTTC | CASSYGGWLDEQYF